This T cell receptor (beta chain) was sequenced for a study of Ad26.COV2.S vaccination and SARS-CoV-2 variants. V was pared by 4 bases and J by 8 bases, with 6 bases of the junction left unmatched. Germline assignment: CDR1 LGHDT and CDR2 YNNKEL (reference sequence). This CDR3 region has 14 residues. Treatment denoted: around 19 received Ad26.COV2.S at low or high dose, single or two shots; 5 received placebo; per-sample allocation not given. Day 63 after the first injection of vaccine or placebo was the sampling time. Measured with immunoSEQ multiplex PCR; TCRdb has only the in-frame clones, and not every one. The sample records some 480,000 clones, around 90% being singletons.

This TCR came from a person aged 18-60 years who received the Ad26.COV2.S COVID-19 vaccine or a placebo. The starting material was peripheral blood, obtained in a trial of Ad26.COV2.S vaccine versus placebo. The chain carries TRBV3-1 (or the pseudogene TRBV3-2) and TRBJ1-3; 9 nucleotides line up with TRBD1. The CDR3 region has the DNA TGTGCCAGCAGCCGTGGGACAGGGTTTTACACCATATATTTT. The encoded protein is CASSRGTGFYTIYF.